Listed here is a single TCR beta chain. Its antigen is undetermined. These data originate in a study of OX40 agonist ivuxolimab in advanced cancers. Study-wide background: Patients in dose escalation had liver, melanoma, kidney or head and neck cancers. The study, taken as a whole, reports: Among expanded peripheral T cells, antigen specificity went undetermined.

Produced via immunoSEQ multiplex PCR; TCRdb's table is partial and in-frame only. This table has over 60,000 clones, 87% appearing once. The starting material was CD4+ or CD8+ T cells sorted from blood, obtained in a trial of the OX40 agonist ivuxolimab. This receptor was taken from an adult with an advanced solid tumor such as melanoma, head and neck, liver or kidney cancer.

This CDR3 is CASSDERTGLGETQYF. The CDR3 DNA sequence: TGTGCCAGCAGTGATGAGAGAACAGGGTTAGGGGAGACCCAGTACTTC. This chain links TRBV6-1 with TRBJ2-5; TRBD1 might be the D (6 bases). V was trimmed by 3 bases and J by 5 bases, leaving 19 bases between them. This CDR3 comprises 16 residues. CDR1 is MNHNS and CDR2 is SASEGT in the germline V gene.